This TCR beta chain is drawn from a study of T cell changes during pregnancy in multiple sclerosis (dated by TCRdb to the late 2010s). Notes on the research overall: The study looked at changes in the T cell repertoire across pregnancy in women with multiple sclerosis.

The CDR3, cysteine through phenylalanine, is 14 amino acids long. Only CDR3 DNA is held: 42 bases, read in frame from base 1. The germline V gene encodes CDR1 SQVTM and CDR2 ANQGSEA. The trim is 5 bases for V and 0 bases for J, with a gap of 13 bases between the germline ends. Remarks on this clone: This receptor's antigen is unknown. No much larger clone exists at a distance of one base, and base qualities are not known.

The library was built by means of the immunoSEQ multiplex PCR assay. TCRdb took over this immuneACCESS table, retaining in-frame rearrangements with V and J assigned. Such tables are incomplete; in checked studies, under half of the missing clones stem from an unresolved V gene, and the remainder is unexplained. The sample table shows 45,000 to 65,000 clones, and approximately 94% are seen once. The ten top clones hold 3.5% of the sample. Recombination linked TRBV29-1 to TRBJ1-1; the D gene is perhaps TRBD1, from 6 matching bases. The sample here was CD8+ T cells from peripheral blood mononuclear cells, taken in the third trimester of pregnancy. The TCR comes from a female donor with multiple sclerosis, enrolled in a pregnancy study. Read as DNA, the sequence is TGCAGCGTTCCTAGGGACACCATGAACACTGAAGCTTTCTTT. Its coded protein is CSVPRDTMNTEAFF.